This TCR beta chain is from a study of regulatory T cells in long-lasting Graves disease. Whole-study findings and limits: Relative to new patients (approximately 960), persistent patients exhibited greater sharing of public clonotypes (approximately 2,700).

CDR3-region Arm-PCR and iRepertoire HTBI primers produced the TCR beta libraries. TCRdb reprocessed the multiplex PCR reads via MiXCR and lists one record per CDR3 protein. The repertoire has around 450,000 distinct CDR3 sequences, around 16% of them found once; the top ten carry roughly 8%. Only a few counts were recorded for this clonotype. Its matching antigen is unknown. Time point noted: newly diagnosed GD, antithyroid drugs for less than 3 months. The TCR library was prepared using RNA isolated from PBMCs. The CDR3 covers 16 residues. With 7 bases removed from V and 4 bases from J, the gap between germline ends came to 21 bases. From germline, CDR1 is MGHRA and CDR2 YSYEKL. The same sample was also studied in work on T cells in Graves' hyperthyroidism and ophthalmopathy.

The chain uses TRBV4-1 and TRBJ2-3; D unresolved. This sequence was found in a woman in her forties with Graves disease. The source was peripheral blood mononuclear cells (PBMCs), collected at new diagnosis, from a patient treated with antithyroid drugs. CDR3 in amino acids: CASTPFGPFVADTQYF. In DNA form, the CDR3 reads TGCGCCAGCACCCCCTTCGGGCCGTTTGTAGCAGATACGCAGTATTTT.